The clone carrying this TCR beta chain was counted at least ten times. TCRdb used MiXCR to reprocess the 5' RACE reads, holding one entry per CDR3 protein. The table records more than 50,000 distinct CDR3 sequences, approximately 9.2% of them present only once. Described time point: longitudinal time-point 3. The data belong to a study of neurological immune-mediated disorders. CDR3 length equals 12 residues. Germline CDR1 reads ENHRY; CDR2 reads SYGVKD. V gave up 4 bases and J gave up 0 bases, with 4 bases separating them. The rearrangement links TRBV10-3 to TRBJ2-7; no clear D. The TCR originated in a woman aged 40 to 50 in good health. Sequencing was performed on PBMCs. The CDR3 reads CAISVPSYEQYF. The CDR3 nucleotides read TGTGCCATCAGTGTCCCCTCCTACGAGCAGTACTTC.